This T cell receptor beta chain was recovered during a study of shared clonotypes between healthy human individuals. Overall study findings and caveats: Few donors restricted represented genetic and exposure-history diversity. Clonotype sharing levels among donors were expected to vary with sequencing depth.

In the sorted-subset replicate PCRs, roughly 210 ng DNA, 25,000 to 30,000 T cell genomes, was used. Clones were read by immunoSEQ multiplex PCR, and TCRdb kept only the in-frame ones, dropping some. This repertoire shows under 1,900,000 clones, less than 99% found once; its top ten account for roughly 0.36%. CDR3 size: 12 residues. The V and J ends lost 2 bases and 8 bases respectively, with 6 bases between them. Per the germline V gene, CDR1 is MDHEN and CDR2 is SYDVKM. Comments on this clone: What it recognizes is unknown.

The authors divided CD4+ cells into CD45RA+ naive and CD45RA-negative memory subsets. Sequences were obtained from naive CD4+ T cells sorted from blood. Subset in this sample: CD45RA+ positively selected. The chain uses TRBV28 and TRBJ2-2; no firm D call. This receptor was obtained from a man between 25 and 39 years old in good health. CDR3 in amino acids: CASSLVRGELFF. The CDR3 DNA reads TGTGCCAGCAGTTTAGTAAGGGGGGAGCTGTTTTTT.